The 21 T cell receptor beta chains below come from one sample, sequenced in a study of blood T cell repertoires in COVID-19. Data came from immunoSEQ multiplex PCR; TCRdb stores just in-frame clones and leaves some out. Seen here are tens of thousands of clones, around 91% observed once, and the top ten hold roughly 3.1%. The sequenced sample consisted of peripheral blood. The receptor set was obtained from a man aged 50 or older with active COVID-19.

This chain joins TRBV10-3 and TRBJ2-2, with D unclear. The germline V gene has CDR1 ENHRY and CDR2 SYGVKD. The V end lost 6 bases, the J end lost 4 bases, and 15 bases lay between the germline ends. This CDR3 spans 15 amino acids. In DNA, the CDR3 is TGTGCCATCAGCCGCGTAGCAGCGAGCACCGGGGAGCTGTTTTTT. Its protein product is CAISRVAASTGELFF.

The chain employs TRBV27 and TRBJ2-1, with 8 bases identical to TRBD1. After removal of 8 bases from V and 0 bases from J, the junction contained 9 bases not matched to a gene. The CDR3 spans 16 residues. Germline V CDR1 and CDR2: MNHEY, SMNVEV (reference sequence). The CDR3 sequence: CASGQGYSSSYNEQFF. In nucleotides, the CDR3 is TGTGCCAGCGGACAGGGCTACTCGAGCTCCTACAATGAGCAGTTCTTC.

V gene TRBV4-3 combines with J gene TRBJ2-4, with a weak D call TRBD2 (6 bases). The CDR3 is 15 residues long. Between the trimmed V and J ends, which lost 0 bases and 4 bases, there was a span of 10 bases. Germline V gives CDR1 LGHNA, CDR2 YSLEER. CDR3 nucleotides: TGCGCCAGCAGCCAAGATCCTGGGGGGAAAAACATTCAGTACTTC. Its protein is CASSQDPGGKNIQYF.

The chain carries TRBV7-6 and TRBJ2-1; TRBD2 agrees at 9 bases. The J segment lost 6 bases and the V segment lost 2 bases, leaving 5 bases of the junction unmatched. The CDR3 is 15 amino acids. Germline CDR1 reads SGHVS; CDR2 reads FNYEAQ. The chain's CDR3 is CASSLNGRGGNEQFF. As DNA, the CDR3 is TGTGCCAGCAGCTTAAATGGGCGGGGGGGCAATGAGCAGTTCTTC.

This chain links TRBV5-1 with TRBJ2-1, with D perhaps matching TRBD1 (5 bases). Per germline, CDR1 SGHRS and CDR2 YFSETQ. This CDR3 is built from 14 residues. The V end was cut by 4 bases, the J end by 8 bases, with 16 bases between. The chain's CDR3 is CASSRQGGDDEQFF. CDR3 nucleotide sequence: TGCGCCAGCAGCAGGCAGGGCGGAGACGATGAGCAGTTCTTC.

CDR3 sequence (DNA): TGTGCCAGCAGCTTAGCGCGGGGGTTAGATTCACCCCTCCACTTT. Translating gives CASSLARGLDSPLHF. The rearrangement joins TRBV7-9 to TRBJ1-6; TRBD1 might be the D (5 bases). Germline V CDR1 and CDR2: SEHNR, FQNEAQ (reference sequence). V lost 0 bases, J lost 8 bases, and 11 bases lay in between. This CDR3 has 15 amino acids.

The chain combines TRBV9 with TRBJ2-3; D remains ambiguous. The CDR3 is 12 amino acids. Germline CDR1 SGDLS, CDR2 YYNGEE. V lost 0 bases to trimming and J lost 6 bases, with 5 bases between them. The CDR3 DNA reads TGTGCCAGCAGCGTAGCGGAGGATACGCAGTATTTT. This gives the protein CASSVAEDTQYF.

This clone is a singleton in its sample. The chain has TRBV19 and TRBJ2-6; TRBD1 matches at 8 bases. The CDR3 extends over 16 amino acids. Germline assignment: CDR1 LNHDA and CDR2 SQIVND (reference sequence). J gave up 1 base and V 6 bases, and 5 bases lay outside the gene matches. The CDR3 region is CASRTTGGSGANVLTF. The CDR3 DNA is TGTGCCAGTAGAACTACAGGGGGTTCTGGGGCCAACGTCCTGACTTTC.

Remarks on this clone: One end of the junction varies from germline; a read error may be responsible. The rearrangement links TRBV19 to TRBJ1-5, with TRBD1 matching 7 bases. The CDR3 has 14 residues. Germline CDR1 LNHDA, CDR2 SQIVND (reference sequence). The CDR3 loop is CVSSIKTGPQPQHF. In nucleotides, the CDR3 is TGTGTCAGTAGTATAAAGACAGGGCCCCAGCCCCAGCATTTT.

For this clone: Mismatch with germline at one junction end may stem from a read error. V and J are TRBV10-2 and TRBJ1-4, with D possibly matching TRBD1 (6 bases). CDR1 and CDR2 (germline): WSHSY, SAAADI. The CDR3 covers 14 residues. In DNA form, the CDR3 reads TGCGCCAGCGGTAGGACAGCGACTACTGAAAAACTGTTTTTT. Its protein product is CASGRTATTEKLFF.

This chain connects TRBV4-1 to TRBJ2-1; D perhaps matches TRBD1 (7 bases). Germline lookup yields CDR1 MGHRA and CDR2 YSYEKL. This CDR3 is built from 16 residues. V was clipped by 4 bases and J by 4 bases, with 17 bases between them. CDR3 amino acids: CASSRGDRETYNEQFF. The CDR3 DNA reads as TGCGCCAGCAGCCGGGGGGACAGAGAAACGTACAATGAGCAGTTCTTC.

CDR3: CASSLSTGLLSNQPQHF. Written as DNA, the CDR3 is TGTGCCAGCAGCTTAAGCACAGGCCTCCTTAGCAATCAGCCCCAGCATTTT. The chain recombines TRBV7-6 with TRBJ1-5; maybe TRBD1 (5 bases). Between the trimmed V and J ends, which lost 2 bases and 0 bases, there was a span of 14 bases. The germline V gene encodes CDR1 SGHVS and CDR2 FNYEAQ. The CDR3 totals 17 residues.

V is TRBV7-2 and J is TRBJ1-5; maybe TRBD1 (5 bases). CDR1 is SGHTA and CDR2 is FQGNSA in the germline V gene. The CDR3 sequence is 12 residues long. Trimming stripped 3 bases from V and 10 bases from J, with 10 bases between. The CDR3 loop reads CASSFQGGPQHF. In nucleotides, the CDR3 is TGTGCCAGCAGCTTTCAGGGTGGTCCCCAGCATTTT.

Concerning this clone itself: Other DNA sequences of this sample code for an identical CDR3. The chain has TRBV27 and TRBJ2-3; 7 bases are shared with TRBD2. Germline V gives CDR1 MNHEY, CDR2 SMNVEV (reference sequence). The CDR3 is made up of 15 amino acids. The junction had 13 bases not matched to a gene; V was cut back by 6 bases and J by 7 bases. The CDR3 loop reads CASRSPGQGLNTQYF. The DNA for the CDR3 is TGTGCCAGCAGGTCACCGGGGCAGGGACTAAATACGCAGTATTTT.

This chain joins TRBV9 and TRBJ2-3, with 7 bases lining up with TRBD2. The V and J ends lost 0 bases and 4 bases, in that order; junction bases with no gene match: 5. The CDR3 extends over 15 amino acids. Germline V lookup: CDR1 SGDLS, CDR2 YYNGEE. The CDR3 DNA sequence: TGTGCCAGCAGCGTAGCGGGGGGAGTCGCAGATACGCAGTATTTT. This translates into CASSVAGGVADTQYF.

This chain connects TRBV2 to TRBJ2-3, with D possibly matching TRBD2 (5 bases). Germline assignment: CDR1 SNHLY and CDR2 FYNNEI. With 7 bases removed from V and 0 bases from J, the gap between germline ends came to 8 bases. This CDR3 is 13 amino acids long. CDR3 bases: TGTGCCAGCAAGGGAGATAGCACAGATACGCAGTATTTT. Translating gives CASKGDSTDTQYF.

V is TRBV5-6 and J is TRBJ2-1, with D hard to call. Germline lookup yields CDR1 SGHDT and CDR2 YYEEEE. V lost 4 bases and J 1 base, leaving 3 bases between the germline ends. This CDR3 comprises 12 residues. The CDR3 here is CASSQSYNEQFF. The CDR3 DNA reads as TGTGCCAGCAGCCAATCCTACAATGAGCAGTTCTTC.

The chain carries TRBV3-1 (or the pseudogene TRBV3-2) and TRBJ1-6, with a weak D call TRBD1 (6 bases). The length of the CDR3 is 13 residues. Germline V gene sequence: CDR1 LGHDT, CDR2 YNNKEL (reference sequence). Trimming removed 0 bases from V and 14 bases from J, with 11 bases in between. The CDR3 spells CASSQDSQGSLHF. CDR3 nucleotides: TGTGCCAGCAGCCAAGATTCTCAGGGGTCCCTCCACTTT.

This chain uses TRBV19 with TRBJ1-6; D unresolved. The CDR3 is 14 amino acids. V shed 6 bases and J shed 8 bases, with 14 bases lying between them. Looked up from germline, CDR1 is LNHDA and CDR2 is SQIVND (reference sequence). The CDR3 coding sequence is TGTGCCAGTAGAGGCGCCGAGGCCTATTCACCCCTCCACTTT. It specifies CASRGAEAYSPLHF.

The J gene is TRBJ1-2, the V gene TRBV4-1; 9 bases are a match to TRBD1. This CDR3 comprises 14 residues. Germline lookup yields CDR1 MGHRA and CDR2 YSYEKL. Trimming at V came to 4 bases and at J to 6 bases, leaving 6 bases not matched to a gene. The CDR3 sequence is CASSRTGDRNGYTF. Here the CDR3 DNA reads TGCGCCAGCAGCCGGACAGGGGACCGGAATGGCTACACCTTC.

The rearrangement links TRBV9 to TRBJ2-5; D is possibly TRBD1 (6 bases). V gave up 3 bases and J gave up 0 bases, with 12 bases separating them. The CDR3 is 15 amino acids. Germline V CDR1 and CDR2: SGDLS, YYNGEE. CDR3: CASSAGQPYQETQYF. CDR3 nucleotides: TGTGCCAGCAGCGCCGGACAGCCGTACCAAGAGACCCAGTACTTC.